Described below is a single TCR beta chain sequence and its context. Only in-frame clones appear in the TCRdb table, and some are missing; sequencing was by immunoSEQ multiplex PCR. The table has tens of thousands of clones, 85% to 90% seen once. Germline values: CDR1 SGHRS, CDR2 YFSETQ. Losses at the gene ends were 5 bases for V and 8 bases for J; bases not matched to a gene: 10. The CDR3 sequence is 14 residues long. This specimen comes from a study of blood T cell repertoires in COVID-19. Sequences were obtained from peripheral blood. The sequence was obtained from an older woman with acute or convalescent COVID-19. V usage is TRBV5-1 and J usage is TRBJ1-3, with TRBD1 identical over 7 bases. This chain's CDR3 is CASRPSRTGDTIYF. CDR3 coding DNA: TGCGCCAGCAGACCCTCCCGGACAGGCGACACCATATATTTT.